These T cell receptor beta chains were read from a single sample in a study of T-cell reconstitution after alpha-beta-depleted transplantation in children. In TCRdb, the PCR reads were re-called with MiXCR into one record per CDR3 protein. In the table there are fewer than 750,000 distinct CDR3 sequences, roughly 27% of which are singletons. Sequenced here: PBMCs, sampled before TCRalphabeta/CD19-depleted stem cell transplant. These receptors originate from a boy younger than two with Wiskott-Aldrich syndrome, due to receive a stem cell transplant. The CDR3 runs from the conserved cysteine through the conserved F or W. The order of the fields is V gene, J gene, clone size, CDR3 protein. Some rows have no size entry. The others give once, few or many, or a class for an expanded clone.

>TRBV3-1|TRBJ1-2|.
CASSQDLRGGGYTF
>TRBV20-1|TRBJ2-3|few
CSARALALGTDTQYF
>TRBV10-3|TRBJ1-4|.
CAISESDRTGEKLFF
>TRBV10-3|TRBJ2-2|few
CAISDFAGDTGELFF
>TRBV6-5|TRBJ2-5|few
CASSYGAGVGETQYF
>TRBV27|TRBJ2-7|.
CASSRSGRGTYEQYF
>TRBV25-1|TRBJ1-2|.
CASSGDGTYGYTF
>TRBV5-1|TRBJ2-1|.
CASSLYNPKGNEQFF
>TRBV5-1|TRBJ2-7|few
CASSLDAGASYEQYF
>TRBV5-1|TRBJ2-7|.
CASSERAGGPYEQYF
>TRBV7-2|TRBJ2-3|few
CASSIAGGGTDTQYF
>TRBV4-2|TRBJ2-3|few
CASSRGELTSTDTQYF
>TRBV5-4|TRBJ2-3|few
CASSFPKGGTDTQYF
>TRBV5-1|TRBJ2-6|few
CASSLTRDVLTF
>TRBV24-1|TRBJ2-3|few
CATSDRAPDTQYF
>TRBV2|TRBJ2-1|few
CASSEQSLGNEQFF